A single sample gave rise to the 21 T cell receptor beta chains below, sequenced in a study of CD8+CD57+ T cells in acquired aplastic anemia. Genomic DNA constituted the template upon which TCR beta VDJ and CDR3 profiling was performed. MiXCR was run by TCRdb on the reads, yielding one entry per CDR3 protein. The repertoire includes 150,000 to 200,000 distinct CDR3 sequences, roughly 40% of them detected once, and 1.1% sits in the top ten. Sequencing was carried out using sorted CD4+, CD8+, or CD8+CD57+ T cells (not recorded which) from PBMCs. The origin of the receptors is a human donor in good health.

This sequence joins TRBV18 and TRBJ2-7, with 7 bases lining up with TRBD1. CDR3 size: 16 residues. CDR1 and CDR2 from the germline V gene are KGHSH and LQKENI. The ends lost 1 base at V and 4 bases at J; junction bases unmatched: 10. The CDR3 sequence: CASSPQGTERPYEQYF. CDR3 in DNA: TGTGCCAGCTCACCACAGGGGACAGAAAGACCATACGAGCAGTACTTC.

This clonotype has ten or more counts. The chain couples TRBV7-9 to TRBJ1-1; D unresolved. Deletions cut 2 bases from V and 1 base from J, with 8 bases between. The CDR3 totals 14 residues. The germline V gene encodes CDR1 SEHNR and CDR2 FQNEAQ (reference sequence). The CDR3 reads CASSLRGRNTEAFF. In DNA form, the CDR3 reads TGTGCCAGCAGCTTACGGGGAAGGAACACTGAAGCTTTCTTT.

This clonotype was detected many times. This chain connects TRBV4-1 to TRBJ2-5; 11 bases agree with TRBD2. CDR1 MGHRA and CDR2 YSYEKL come from the germline V gene. With V trimmed by 4 bases and J by 5 bases, 12 bases remained unmatched. The CDR3 totals 17 residues. CDR3 sequence (DNA): TGCGCCAGCAGCCCTCGTTCTGGGGCTAGCGGGGGGGAGACCCAGTACTTC. Its protein product is CASSPRSGASGGETQYF.

In this sample, this clonotype turned up a few times. V usage is TRBV27 and J usage is TRBJ2-2; 8 positions match TRBD1. The CDR3 is made up of 15 amino acids. V shed 4 bases and J 7 bases; nucleotides not matched to a gene: 8. Germline V CDR1 and CDR2: MNHEY, SMNVEV (reference sequence). The chain's CDR3 is CASSYSGQVGGELFF. In DNA, the CDR3 is TGTGCCAGCAGTTACTCGGGACAGGTCGGCGGGGAGCTGTTTTTT.

The genes are TRBV12-3 or TRBV12-4 and TRBJ2-1; D may be TRBD2 (5 bases). The CDR3 sequence is 13 residues long. Trimming cost V 8 bases and J 6 bases, with 14 bases left between them. The CDR3 loop is CASATGSSNEQFF. The DNA of the CDR3 is TGTGCCAGCGCTACGGGGTCCAGCAATGAGCAGTTCTTC.

The V call is TRBV6-1, the J call TRBJ2-7; unclear D gene. The germline V and J ends were trimmed by 5 bases and 1 base, with 12 bases remaining between them. Per germline, CDR1 MNHNS and CDR2 SASEGT. CDR3 length equals 14 residues. CDR3 DNA: TGTGCCAGCAGTAAAACAGAGGTATCCTACGAGCAGTACTTC. This encodes CASSKTEVSYEQYF.

The rearrangement joins TRBV7-6 to TRBJ2-4; TRBD2 agrees at 14 bases. This CDR3 contains 17 residues. From germline, CDR1 is SGHVS and CDR2 FNYEAQ. V dropped 0 bases and J dropped 5; count of bases not matched to a gene: 3. The chain's CDR3 is CASSLAGLAGGQNIQYF. DNA of the CDR3: TGTGCCAGCAGCTTAGCCGGACTAGCGGGAGGCCAAAACATTCAGTACTTC.

This clonotype came up a few times. Since a much larger clone is just one base distant, this may be a read error. The chain uses TRBV9 and TRBJ1-1; tentatively, D is TRBD1 (5 bases). CDR1 and CDR2 (germline): SGDLS, YYNGEE. This CDR3 is built from 13 residues. CDR3 protein: CASSAPGNAEAFF. In DNA, the CDR3 is TGTGCCAGCAGCGCCCCAGGGAACGCTGAAGCTTTCTTT.

V is TRBV12-5 and J is TRBJ1-5; D is unresolved. The CDR3 runs to 18 residues. V was trimmed by 1 base and J by 0 bases, leaving 16 bases between them. From germline, CDR1 is LGHNT and CDR2 FRNRAP. The CDR3 loop is CASGLETGFGYSNQPQHF. The CDR3 DNA is TGTGCTAGTGGTTTGGAGACGGGGTTCGGGTATAGCAATCAGCCCCAGCATTTT.

This sequence joins TRBV7-9 and TRBJ1-1; no clear D gene. Germline CDR1 is SEHNR and CDR2 is FQNEAQ (reference sequence). V gave up 3 bases and J gave up 0 bases, with 8 bases separating them. CDR3 length: 14 amino acids. The chain's CDR3 is CASSFLPLNTEAFF. The CDR3, as DNA: TGTGCCAGCAGCTTCCTTCCCCTGAACACTGAAGCTTTCTTT.

This clonotype was counted at least ten times. The rearrangement links TRBV2 to TRBJ2-7; D might be TRBD2 (6 bases). The V gene's germline CDR1 is SNHLY and CDR2 FYNNEI. The CDR3 has 11 residues. V gave up 4 bases and J gave up 6 bases, with 7 bases separating them. The CDR3 spells CASSGRVEQYF. CDR3 sequence (DNA): TGTGCCAGCAGTGGGAGGGTCGAGCAGTACTTC.

This clonotype was seen ten or more times. The CDR3 DNA sequence: TGTGCCAGCAGTGCTATCGCGGGGGGCGAGCAGTACTTC. This gives the protein CASSAIAGGEQYF. This chain connects TRBV6-4 to TRBJ2-7, with 8 bases lining up with TRBD2. This CDR3 is built from 13 residues. CDR1 is MRHNA and CDR2 is SNTAGT in the germline V gene. V dropped 4 bases and J dropped 6; count of bases not matched to a gene: 5.

The rearrangement links TRBV5-4 to TRBJ2-5; 7 bases align to TRBD2. In germline, CDR1 is SGHNT, CDR2 YYREEE (reference sequence). The junction had 5 bases not matched to a gene; V was cut back by 4 bases and J by 2 bases. The CDR3 has 14 amino acids. CDR3 DNA sequence: TGTGCCAGCAGCCAAGGACTAGGTCAAGAGACCCAGTACTTC. Its translation is CASSQGLGQETQYF.

The chain is built from TRBV2 and TRBJ2-1; D gene ambiguous. Germline V gives CDR1 SNHLY, CDR2 FYNNEI. This CDR3 comprises 13 residues. Deletions cut 2 bases from V and 5 bases from J, with 7 bases between. DNA of the CDR3: TGTGCCAGCAGTGAATATCGGGACAATGAGCAGTTCTTC. As protein: CASSEYRDNEQFF.

This clonotype has at least ten counts. The rearrangement uses TRBV6-1 and TRBJ1-3; TRBD1 aligns across 8 bases. Looked up from germline, CDR1 is MNHNS and CDR2 is SASEGT. CDR3 size: 13 residues. The J segment lost 8 bases and the V segment lost 7 bases, leaving 7 bases of the junction unmatched. The CDR3 DNA sequence: TGTGCCAGCACCAGGACAGGGAGAGACACCATATATTTT. It encodes CASTRTGRDTIYF.

The chain uses TRBV13 and TRBJ2-7; tentative D call: TRBD1 (6 bases). Germline CDR1 and CDR2: PRHDT and FYEKMQ (reference sequence). V lost 5 bases to trimming and J lost 2 bases, with 19 bases between them. This CDR3 has 16 residues. The CDR3 DNA sequence: TGTGCCAGCAGCGGCCCTAAACAGGGTCGCGCCTACGAGCAGTACTTC. Protein sequence: CASSGPKQGRAYEQYF.

CDR3 sequence (DNA): TGTGCCAGCAGTGCGGAGAGGGGGGCCAACGTCCTGACTTTC. Translated: CASSAERGANVLTF. The V and J genes are TRBV2 and TRBJ2-6; D is uncertain. V dropped 4 bases and J dropped 4 bases, with 8 bases sitting between them. Germline V gives CDR1 SNHLY, CDR2 FYNNEI. This CDR3 is 14 amino acids long.

This clonotype came up a few times. The chain is built from TRBV7-7 and TRBJ2-1; no definite D call. V gave up 6 bases and J gave up 5 bases, with 17 bases separating them. The CDR3 extends over 15 amino acids. Germline V gene lookup returns CDR1 SSHAT and CDR2 FNYEAQ (reference sequence). The CDR3 nucleotides are TGTGCCAGCAGTCTCGACTGGACCTTGAACAATGAGCAGTTCTTC. Translation gives CASSLDWTLNNEQFF.

The chain uses TRBV10-3 and TRBJ1-1; D unclear. Germline V gene sequence: CDR1 ENHRY, CDR2 SYGVKD. The germline V and J ends were trimmed by 0 bases and 4 bases, with 9 bases remaining between them. This CDR3 contains 14 residues. The CDR3 DNA sequence: TGTGCCATCAGTGAGTCAGGAGTTGGCACTGAAGCTTTCTTT. Protein product: CAISESGVGTEAFF.

V is TRBV19 and J is TRBJ1-1; D may be TRBD1 (5 bases). Germline-derived CDR1 and CDR2 are LNHDA and SQIVND (reference sequence). V lost 3 bases to trimming and J lost 4 bases, with 12 bases between them. The CDR3 length is 14 residues. CDR3 sequence (DNA): TGTGCCAGTAGTATCGTCGGGGGAGGCACTGAAGCTTTCTTT. This encodes CASSIVGGGTEAFF.

V gene TRBV6-1 combines with J gene TRBJ2-2; the match to TRBD2 covers 11 bases. This CDR3 contains 18 residues. Germline CDR1 is MNHNS and CDR2 is SASEGT. V was pared by 8 bases and J by 4 bases, with 15 bases of the junction left unmatched. This CDR3 is CASSEHHSGRGSTGELFF. CDR3 sequence (DNA): TGTGCCAGCTCGGAACACCATAGCGGGAGGGGTAGCACCGGGGAGCTGTTTTTT.